This T cell receptor (beta chain) was identified in a study of blood T cells in healthy people across ages. Donors ranged from roughly 6 to 90 years old and were healthy Caucasians in Russia. V lost 4 bases to trimming and J lost 7 bases; unmatched junction nucleotides: 14. Germline V lookup: CDR1 WSHSY, CDR2 SAAADI. The CDR3 runs to 16 residues. Comment on this clonotype: Antigen specificity is unknown.

It was with a sample-barcoded 5' primer and a J-beta primer mix that a second PCR of about 7 to 12 cycles was run. Via MiXCR, TCRdb re-called the 5' RACE reads, giving one row per CDR3 protein. This sample has about 970,000 distinct CDR3 sequences; roughly 47% occur once, and the top ten carry 20% to 25%. The study, taken as a whole, reports: Per million T cells, the diversity of TCR beta decreased roughly linearly as age advanced.

The material sequenced was blood. This receptor was obtained from a woman aged 55 to 70 in good health. The chain carries TRBV10-2 and TRBJ2-7, with TRBD2 matching 9 bases. The CDR3 here is CASSGIGGRALREQYF. DNA of the CDR3: TGCGCCAGCAGTGGTATCGGCGGGAGGGCCCTTCGGGAGCAGTACTTC.